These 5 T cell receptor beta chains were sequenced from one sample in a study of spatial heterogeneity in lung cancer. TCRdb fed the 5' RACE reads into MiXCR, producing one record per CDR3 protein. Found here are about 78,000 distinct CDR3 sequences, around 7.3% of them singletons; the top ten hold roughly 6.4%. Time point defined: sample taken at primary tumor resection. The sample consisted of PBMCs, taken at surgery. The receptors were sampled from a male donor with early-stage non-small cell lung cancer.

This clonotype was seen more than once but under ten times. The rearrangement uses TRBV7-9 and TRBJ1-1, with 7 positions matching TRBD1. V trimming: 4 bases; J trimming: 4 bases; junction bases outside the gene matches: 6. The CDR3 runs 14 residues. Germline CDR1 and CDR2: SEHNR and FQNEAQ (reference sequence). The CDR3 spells CASSSQGGITEAFF. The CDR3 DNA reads TGTGCCAGCAGCTCCCAGGGGGGAATCACTGAAGCTTTCTTT. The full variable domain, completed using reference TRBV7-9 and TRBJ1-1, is DTGVSQNPRHKITKRGQNVTFRCDPISEHNRLYWYRQTLGQGPEFLTYFQNEAQLEKSRLLSDRFSAERPKGSFSTLEIQRTEQGDSAMYLCASSSQGGITEAFFGQGTRLTVV.

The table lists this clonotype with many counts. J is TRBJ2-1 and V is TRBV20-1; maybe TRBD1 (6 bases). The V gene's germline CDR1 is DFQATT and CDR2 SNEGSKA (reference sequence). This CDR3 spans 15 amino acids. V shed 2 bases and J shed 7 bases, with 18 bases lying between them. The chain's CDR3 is CSARPFSGASNEQFF. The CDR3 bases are TGCAGTGCTAGACCCTTTTCAGGGGCATCTAATGAGCAGTTCTTC.

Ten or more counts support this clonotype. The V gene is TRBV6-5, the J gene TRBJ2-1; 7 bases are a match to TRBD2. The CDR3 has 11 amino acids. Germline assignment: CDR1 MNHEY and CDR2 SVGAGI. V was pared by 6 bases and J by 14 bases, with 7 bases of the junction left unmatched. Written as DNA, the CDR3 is TGTGCCAGCAGCCGCGGACTAGGCGAGTTCTTC. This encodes CASSRGLGEFF.

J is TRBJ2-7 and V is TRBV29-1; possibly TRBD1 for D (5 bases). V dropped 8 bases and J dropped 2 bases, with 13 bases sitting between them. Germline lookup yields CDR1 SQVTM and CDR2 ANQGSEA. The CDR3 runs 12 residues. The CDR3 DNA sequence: TGCAGCACTCTTCAGGGCCCCTACGAGCAGTACTTC. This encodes CSTLQGPYEQYF.

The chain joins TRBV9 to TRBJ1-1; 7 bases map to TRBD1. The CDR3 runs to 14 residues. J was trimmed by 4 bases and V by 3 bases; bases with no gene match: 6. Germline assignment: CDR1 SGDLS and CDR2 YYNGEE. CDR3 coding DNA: TGTGCCAGCAGCGGGATGGACAGGATCACTGAAGCTTTCTTT. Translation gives CASSGMDRITEAFF.